The 4 T cell receptor beta chains below were found in one sample sequenced in a study of Tregs in tolerant kidney transplant recipients. The assay was immunoSEQ multiplex PCR, and TCRdb's table has in-frame clones only and misses some. There are some 240,000 clones in the sample; about 86% occur only once, and around 0.61% lies in the top ten. Sequencing was done on a sample of CD4+ T cells from blood. The receptors were gathered from a human donor in good health.

This chain joins TRBV15 and TRBJ1-1; no clear D. There are 14 residues in the CDR3. Trimming took off 0 bases at V and 4 bases at J, with 9 bases between the two ends. Per the germline V gene, CDR1 is LNHNV and CDR2 is YYDKDF (reference sequence). CDR3 nucleotides: TGTGCCACCAGCAGAGATACGGAAAGCACTGAAGCTTTCTTT. It specifies CATSRDTESTEAFF.

V and J are TRBV5-1 and TRBJ2-7; weak D call: TRBD2 (6 bases). The CDR3 has 15 amino acids. CDR1 is SGHRS, CDR2 YFSETQ, per germline. The V and J ends lost 0 bases and 0 bases respectively, with 10 bases between them. The CDR3 region has the DNA TGCGCCAGCAGCTTGGGGACTACCCTCTCCTACGAGCAGTACTTC. Translated: CASSLGTTLSYEQYF.

The chain combines TRBV18 with TRBJ2-1; D gene unclear. Trimming removed 2 bases at V and 4 bases at J, with 6 bases between. Germline CDR1 and CDR2: KGHSH and LQKENI. The CDR3 is 13 residues long. CDR3 protein: CASSPVGYNEQFF. CDR3 in DNA: TGTGCCAGCTCACCAGTTGGGTACAATGAGCAGTTCTTC. Drawing the rest from reference TRBV18 and TRBJ2-1, the complete variable domain is NAGVMQNPRHLVRRRGQEARLRCSPMKGHSHVYWYRQLPEEGLKFMVYLQKENIIDESGMPKERFSAEFPKEGPSILRIQQVVRGDSAAYFCASSPVGYNEQFFGPGTRLTVL.

V and J are TRBV27 and TRBJ1-1; no firm D call. Germline values: CDR1 MNHEY, CDR2 SMNVEV (reference sequence). This CDR3 is 12 amino acids long. Trimming cost V 6 bases and J 1 base, with 6 bases left between them. This chain's CDR3 is CASRERNTEAFF. CDR3 coding DNA: TGTGCCAGCAGGGAGAGGAACACTGAAGCTTTCTTT.